The 17 T cell receptor beta chains below come from one sample, sequenced in a study of T-cell memory formation after mild COVID-19. TCRdb redid the calling of the 5' RACE reads with MiXCR, one entry per CDR3 protein. Among over 300,000 distinct CDR3 sequences listed, under 25% were seen once. Sequencing was carried out using PBMCs or a T cell subset sorted from them (not recorded which). The receptors stem from a man younger than 30 who had mild COVID-19 (a few samples of this study predate the infection). Cell type and time point are not known.

The rearrangement uses TRBV7-9 and TRBJ1-1; D may be TRBD1 (6 bases). The CDR3 is 14 amino acids. Between the trimmed V and J ends, which lost 6 bases and 1 base, there was a span of 12 bases. Per the germline V gene, CDR1 is SEHNR and CDR2 is FQNEAQ (reference sequence). CDR3: CASRRGSENTEAFF. In DNA form, the CDR3 reads TGTGCCAGCAGAAGGGGGTCAGAGAACACTGAAGCTTTCTTT.

The genes are TRBV18 and TRBJ1-2; no firm D call. This CDR3 comprises 14 residues. Germline V gives CDR1 KGHSH, CDR2 LQKENI. V lost 0 bases, J lost 2 bases, and 7 bases lay in between. CDR3 bases: TGTGCCAGCTCACCACCGTCAGCAAACTATGGCTACACCTTC. Its translation: CASSPPSANYGYTF.

The chain links TRBV7-9 to TRBJ2-1, with 7 positions matching TRBD1. The CDR3 loop spans 13 amino acids. Germline V gives CDR1 SEHNR, CDR2 FQNEAQ (reference sequence). The CDR3 protein is CVGWGTVYNEQFF. The CDR3 DNA sequence: TGTGTGGGATGGGGGACAGTGTACAATGAGCAGTTCTTC.

V usage is TRBV5-4 and J usage is TRBJ1-1; D remains ambiguous. Trimming cost V 0 bases and J 6 bases, with 9 bases left between them. Germline CDR1 SGHNT, CDR2 YYREEE (reference sequence). The CDR3 contains 13 residues. The CDR3 sequence: CASSLAPEAEAFF. The CDR3 nucleotides read TGTGCCAGCAGCTTGGCGCCGGAGGCTGAAGCTTTCTTT.

This chain connects TRBV12-3 or TRBV12-4 to TRBJ2-1; no firm D call. The end of the DNA aligns better with TRBJ2-7, so the J call may be wrong. This CDR3 is 13 amino acids long. This chain's CDR3 is CASSLLVPDEQYF. As DNA, the CDR3 is TGTGCCAGCAGTTTACTAGTTCCGGATGAGCAGTACTTC.

The V and J genes are TRBV5-1 and TRBJ2-6; D remains ambiguous. V dropped 2 bases and J dropped 0 bases, with 9 bases sitting between them. The CDR3 loop spans 16 amino acids. CDR1 and CDR2 (germline): SGHRS, YFSETQ. CDR3 sequence reads: CASSFFLNSGANVLTF. For the CDR3, the DNA is TGCGCCAGCAGCTTCTTTTTAAACTCTGGGGCCAACGTCCTGACTTTC.

The chain couples TRBV2 to TRBJ2-4; 8 nucleotides line up with TRBD2. V lost 7 bases and J lost 8; bases outside the gene matches: 4. CDR1 is SNHLY and CDR2 is FYNNEI in the germline V gene. The CDR3 runs 12 residues. CDR3 in DNA: TGTGCCAGCAAACGGGGGGGTGACATTCAGTACTTC. Protein: CASKRGGDIQYF.

V gene TRBV4-1 combines with J gene TRBJ2-7; TRBD1 agrees at 8 bases. Germline V gives CDR1 MGHRA, CDR2 YSYEKL. This CDR3 has 16 amino acids. J was trimmed by 2 bases and V by 1 base; bases with no gene match: 7. CDR3 sequence reads: CASSQGIGQGPYEQYF. As DNA, the CDR3 is TGCGCCAGCAGCCAAGGAATCGGACAGGGACCCTACGAGCAGTACTTC.

This clonotype has more than one count but fewer than ten. The CDR3 sequence: CASSVAERGATDTQYF. DNA of the CDR3: TGTGCCAGCAGCGTAGCCGAGCGGGGCGCCACAGATACGCAGTATTTT. V is TRBV9 and J is TRBJ2-3, with TRBD2 identical over 7 bases. Germline lookup yields CDR1 SGDLS and CDR2 YYNGEE. With 0 bases clipped from V and 2 bases from J, the junction kept 6 bases outside the gene matches. The CDR3 has 16 residues.

The chain couples TRBV6-5 to TRBJ1-5; D gene uncertain. Trimming stripped 6 bases from V and 2 bases from J, with 11 bases between. Germline CDR1 and CDR2: MNHEY and SVGAGI. This CDR3 comprises 14 residues. In DNA, the CDR3 is TGTGCCAGCAGCCAGATCTCGGGCAATCAGCCCCAGCATTTT. It is translated as CASSQISGNQPQHF.

The V gene is TRBV7-9, the J gene TRBJ2-7; possibly TRBD2 for D (6 bases). The CDR3 is made up of 14 amino acids. The V and J ends lost 5 bases and 4 bases respectively, with 15 bases between them. Germline CDR1 and CDR2: SEHNR and FQNEAQ (reference sequence). CDR3 sequence reads: CASSRGSSRYEQYV. The CDR3 DNA is TGTGCCAGCAGCCGGGGGAGCAGTCGGTACGAGCAGTACGTC.

This clonotype has a handful of counts. This chain links TRBV3-1 with TRBJ2-7, with D perhaps matching TRBD2 (5 bases). Germline assignment: CDR1 LGHDT and CDR2 YNNKEL (reference sequence). The CDR3 has 15 residues. V lost 1 base, J lost 2 bases, and 12 bases lay in between. This CDR3 is CASSQAFGNPYEQYV. DNA for the CDR3: TGTGCCAGCAGCCAAGCATTCGGGAACCCCTACGAGCAGTACGTC.

This chain joins TRBV9 and TRBJ1-3, with a possible D match to TRBD1 (5 bases). CDR3 size: 17 residues. Germline loops: CDR1 SGDLS, CDR2 YYNGEE. The germline V and J ends were trimmed by 3 bases and 0 bases, with 16 bases remaining between them. CDR3 in DNA: TGTGCCAGCAGCGCCATCGGGGACGGCGTCTCTGGAAACACCATATATTTT. Amino acids: CASSAIGDGVSGNTIYF.

The table lists this clonotype with many counts. The chain links TRBV29-1 to TRBJ2-1; D gene uncertain. From germline, CDR1 is SQVTM and CDR2 ANQGSEA. The CDR3 runs 10 residues. V was clipped by 3 bases and J by 11 bases, with 8 bases between them. The CDR3 DNA reads TGCAGCGTTGATACAGTACAGCAGTTCTTC. It codes for CSVDTVQQFF.

V usage is TRBV7-3 and J usage is TRBJ2-2; 9 bases align to TRBD1. The CDR3 has 16 amino acids. Germline V CDR1 and CDR2: SGHTA, FQGTGA. V shed 5 bases, J shed 4 bases, and the junction held 8 bases outside the gene matches. CDR3 sequence: CASSPRQGGSTGELFF. CDR3 nucleotide sequence: TGTGCCAGCAGCCCCCGACAGGGGGGGAGCACCGGGGAGCTGTTTTTT.

This clonotype was seen repeatedly, ten times or more. The chain recombines TRBV9 with TRBJ2-3; tentatively, D is TRBD2 (5 bases). The germline V gene encodes CDR1 SGDLS and CDR2 YYNGEE. This CDR3 region has 14 residues. The V gene lost 2 bases and the J gene lost 4 bases, with 11 bases spanning the gap. The CDR3 here is CASSVNGVSDTQYF. DNA of the CDR3: TGTGCCAGCAGCGTGAACGGGGTCTCAGATACGCAGTATTTT.

This clonotype was counted only a few times. This sequence joins TRBV7-6 and TRBJ1-6, with D uncertain. The CDR3 sequence is 14 residues long. Trimming left V 1 base short and J 10 bases short, with 11 bases between. CDR1 SGHVS and CDR2 FNYEAQ come from the germline V gene. The CDR3 nucleotides are TGTGCCAGCAGCTTAGGGGTCAGTTCCTCACCCCTCCACTTT. Its translation is CASSLGVSSSPLHF.